These 18 T cell receptor beta chains were all obtained from the same sample, sequenced in a study of T cell responses to AZD1222 COVID-19 vaccine. Sequenced by immunoSEQ multiplex PCR; TCRdb stores in-frame clones only, minus some. The table includes about 200,000 clones, over 85% detected once. The specimen was peripheral blood, collected 28 days after the second AZD1222 dose. These receptors originate from an adult who received the AZD1222 COVID-19 vaccine.

This chain uses TRBV10-2 with TRBJ1-2, with 8 bases aligning to TRBD1. The germline V gene has CDR1 WSHSY and CDR2 SAAADI. Trimming at V came to 8 bases and at J to 8 bases, leaving 10 bases not matched to a gene. The CDR3 has 13 residues. The CDR3 DNA reads TGCGCCAGCCGGTCCACAGGGGGGACCGGCTACACCTTC. It is translated as CASRSTGGTGYTF.

This clone has only one observation. The chain joins TRBV7-6 to TRBJ2-7; perhaps D is TRBD1 or TRBD2 (7 bases each). This CDR3 spans 15 amino acids. The germline gives CDR1 SGHVS, CDR2 FNYEAQ. V was trimmed by 1 base and J by 2 bases, leaving 12 bases between them. The CDR3 sequence: CASSLGAGGAYEQYF. CDR3 sequence (DNA): TGTGCCAGCAGCTTAGGGGCAGGGGGGGCCTACGAGCAGTACTTC.

The chain joins TRBV5-8 to TRBJ1-1; D is unresolved. CDR1 SGHTS and CDR2 YDEGEE come from the germline V gene. V lost 4 bases, J lost 8 bases, and 12 bases lay in between. This CDR3 spans 12 amino acids. The CDR3 here is CASSRPGKEAFF. The CDR3 DNA sequence: TGTGCCAGCAGCCGGCCGGGAAAAGAAGCTTTCTTT. The full variable domain, in which reference TRBV5-8 and TRBJ1-1 provide the parts outside the CDR3, is EAGVTQSPTHLIKTRGQQATLRCSPISGHTSVYWYQQALGLGLQFLLWYDEGEERNRGNFPPRFSGRQFPNYSSELNVNALELEDSALYLCASSRPGKEAFFGQGTRLTVV.

V usage is TRBV3-1 (or the pseudogene TRBV3-2) and J usage is TRBJ2-1, with D perhaps TRBD2 (6 bases). The germline V gene has CDR1 LGHDT and CDR2 YNNKEL (reference sequence). V was cut by 2 bases and J by 8 bases, with 16 bases left in between. The CDR3 consists of 15 residues. This CDR3 is CASSQRWGDLHEQFF. The CDR3 DNA is TGTGCCAGCAGCCAAAGGTGGGGGGATCTGCATGAGCAGTTCTTC.

The chain combines TRBV14 with TRBJ2-1; tentatively, D is TRBD2 (6 bases). CDR3 length equals 13 residues. Trimming took off 4 bases at V and 7 bases at J, with 11 bases between the two ends. Per germline, CDR1 SGHDN and CDR2 FVKESK. CDR3 residues: CASSRGVRNEQFF. DNA of the CDR3: TGTGCCAGCAGCCGGGGGGTGCGGAATGAGCAGTTCTTC. The full variable domain, in which reference TRBV14 and TRBJ2-1 provide the parts outside the CDR3, is EAGVTQFPSHSVIEKGQTVTLRCDPISGHDNLYWYRRVMGKEIKFLLHFVKESKQDESGMPNNRFLAERTGGTYSTLKVQPAELEDSGVYFCASSRGVRNEQFFGPGTRLTVL.

This clone was observed once. The chain has TRBV11-1 and TRBJ2-2; D is undetermined. CDR1 and CDR2 (germline): SGHAT, FQDESV (reference sequence). The CDR3 spans 14 residues. V lost 3 bases and J 4 bases, leaving 9 bases between the germline ends. CDR3 coding DNA: TGTGCCAGCAGCTTGGTGTACAGCACCGGGGAGCTGTTTTTT. This translates into CASSLVYSTGELFF.

This chain links TRBV7-9 with TRBJ2-7; tentative D call: TRBD2 (6 bases). The CDR3 is made up of 13 amino acids. Looked up from germline, CDR1 is SEHNR and CDR2 is FQNEAQ (reference sequence). V shed 1 base and J shed 3 bases, with 7 bases lying between them. CDR3 bases: TGTGCCAGCAGCTTAGGGGGACTCTACGAGCAGTACTTC. Translating gives CASSLGGLYEQYF.

The chain links TRBV9 to TRBJ2-5; D gene uncertain. The CDR3 spans 14 residues. Trimming pared 1 base from V and 0 bases from J, leaving 7 bases between. Germline CDR1 SGDLS, CDR2 YYNGEE. The CDR3 bases are TGTGCCAGCAGCGTATCGACCGACCAAGAGACCCAGTACTTC. This encodes CASSVSTDQETQYF. The full variable domain, its missing parts supplied by reference TRBV9 and TRBJ2-5, is DSGVTQTPKHLITATGQRVTLRCSPRSGDLSVYWYQQSLDQGLQFLIQYYNGEERAKGNILERFSAQQFPDLHSELNLSSLELGDSALYFCASSVSTDQETQYFGPGTRLLVL.

The CDR3 nucleotides are TGTGCCAGCAGCCGAGGCCGTGCGCGTGGAAACACCATATATTTT. It codes for CASSRGRARGNTIYF. The chain uses TRBV5-4 and TRBJ1-3; D call uncertain. This CDR3 has 15 amino acids. Trimming removed 4 bases at V and 3 bases at J, with 14 bases between. CDR1 and CDR2 from the germline V gene are SGHNT and YYREEE (reference sequence).

The chain employs TRBV3-1 (or the pseudogene TRBV3-2) and TRBJ1-5, with 12 bases that match TRBD1. This CDR3 contains 14 residues. Germline values: CDR1 LGHDT, CDR2 YNNKEL (reference sequence). V gave up 5 bases and J gave up 7 bases; unmatched junction bases: 3. This CDR3 reads CASSGTGGEQPQHF. The DNA for the CDR3 is TGTGCCAGCAGCGGGACAGGGGGCGAGCAGCCCCAGCATTTT.

The genes are TRBV21-1 and TRBJ2-7; the table's TRBD2 call for D was not verified on the DNA. TRBV21-1 is a pseudogene locus. The CDR3 is made up of 14 amino acids. The CDR3 reads CASSKQTGVAEQYF. The CDR3 region has the DNA TGTGCCAGCAGCAAACAAACGGGGGTCGCCGAGCAGTACTTC.

The chain's CDR3 is CASSLDRVTTEAFF. The DNA for the CDR3 is TGCGCCAGCAGCTTGGACAGGGTGACCACTGAAGCTTTCTTT. The V and J genes are TRBV5-1 and TRBJ1-1, with D perhaps TRBD1 (6 bases). The CDR3 loop spans 14 amino acids. The V gene's germline CDR1 is SGHRS and CDR2 YFSETQ. With 0 bases removed from V and 4 bases from J, the gap between germline ends came to 10 bases.

This chain links TRBV7-8 with TRBJ1-2; 9 bases line up with TRBD1. V dropped 3 bases and J dropped 9; count of bases not matched to a gene: 8. The CDR3 extends over 14 amino acids. In germline, CDR1 is SGHVS, CDR2 FQNEAQ. This CDR3 reads CASSLGDRAMRYTF. CDR3 in DNA: TGTGCCAGCAGCTTGGGGGACAGGGCGATGCGCTACACCTTC.

The chain is built from TRBV5-6 and TRBJ2-1; D possibly corresponds to TRBD2 (7 bases). CDR3 length: 14 residues. Trimming took 2 bases from V and 7 from J, leaving 13 bases between them. CDR1 is SGHDT, CDR2 YYEEEE, per germline. The CDR3 sequence is CASSLGGARNEQFF. CDR3 coding DNA: TGTGCCAGCAGCTTAGGGGGGGCGCGTAATGAGCAGTTCTTC. The full variable domain, its missing parts supplied by reference TRBV5-6 and TRBJ2-1, is DAGVTQSPTHLIKTRGQQVTLRCSPKSGHDTVSWYQQALGQGPQFIFQYYEEEERQRGNFPDRFSGHQFPNYSSELNVNALLLGDSALYLCASSLGGARNEQFFGPGTRLTVL.

The V call is TRBV7-9, the J call TRBJ1-4; possible D gene TRBD1, 6 bases. CDR1 and CDR2 (germline): SEHNR, FQNEAQ (reference sequence). The CDR3 runs to 16 residues. V dropped 4 bases and J dropped 3 bases, with 15 bases sitting between them. The CDR3 DNA is TGTGCCAGCAGCTCGGCTCTACAGGGTTCTAATGAAAAACTGTTTTTT. It is translated as CASSSALQGSNEKLFF.

The V and J genes are TRBV10-3 and TRBJ2-1, with 11 bases that match TRBD2. Germline lookup yields CDR1 ENHRY and CDR2 SYGVKD. Germline trimming cut 11 bases from V and 4 bases from J; bases unmatched to any gene: 7. The CDR3 is made up of 14 amino acids. CDR3 DNA sequence: TGTGCCTGCGATAGCGGGGGGGCATACAATGAGCAGTTCTTC. Residues: CACDSGGAYNEQFF.

The rearrangement joins TRBV14 to TRBJ2-5; D possibly matches TRBD1 or TRBD2 (5 bases each). This CDR3 comprises 16 residues. V lost 0 bases to trimming and J lost 6 bases, with 17 bases between them. CDR1 is SGHDN and CDR2 is FVKESK in the germline V gene. CDR3 DNA sequence: TGTGCCAGCAGCCAAGAAATGTCGGGACCCTGGAAGACCCAGTACTTC. It specifies CASSQEMSGPWKTQYF.

This chain links TRBV7-9 with TRBJ2-1; possibly TRBD1 for D (6 bases). V shed 5 bases and J shed 4 bases, with 18 bases lying between them. This CDR3 is built from 16 residues. Looked up from germline, CDR1 is SEHNR and CDR2 is FQNEAQ (reference sequence). The CDR3: CASSPHLGTNYNEQFF. The DNA for the CDR3 is TGTGCCAGCAGCCCTCATCTGGGGACAAATTACAATGAGCAGTTCTTC.